This TCR beta chain was retrieved from a study of CD8 T cells in ankylosing spondylitis. Whole-study results and caveats: Seemingly characteristic of ankylosing spondylitis blood was a TCR beta motif consisting of roughly 8 highly homologous variants. The authors found the disease-linked clones to be CD8+ and relatively rare in peripheral blood. Disease-linked clones were reportedly significantly enriched in matched ankylosing spondylitis synovial fluid.

In making TCR beta libraries, quantitative 5'-RACE with molecular barcodes was used. TCRdb recomputed calls from the 5' RACE reads with MiXCR, one row per CDR3 protein. The sample yields more than 300,000 distinct CDR3 sequences, around 8% seen once. This clonotype was seen a few times. The antigen is undetermined. Germline V gene lookup returns CDR1 SNHLY and CDR2 FYNNEI. This CDR3 spans 13 amino acids. Trimming took off 5 bases at V and 7 bases at J, with 14 bases between the two ends. The sample taken for sequencing was blood, either unsorted or a sorted T cell fraction (not recorded which). The chain uses TRBV2 and TRBJ1-2, with TRBD1 as a possible D gene (5 bases). The TCR originated in a male donor with ankylosing spondylitis. The CDR3, as DNA: TGTGCCAGCAGTCTATCAGGGCTCCCTGGCTACACCTTC. Its protein product is CASSLSGLPGYTF.